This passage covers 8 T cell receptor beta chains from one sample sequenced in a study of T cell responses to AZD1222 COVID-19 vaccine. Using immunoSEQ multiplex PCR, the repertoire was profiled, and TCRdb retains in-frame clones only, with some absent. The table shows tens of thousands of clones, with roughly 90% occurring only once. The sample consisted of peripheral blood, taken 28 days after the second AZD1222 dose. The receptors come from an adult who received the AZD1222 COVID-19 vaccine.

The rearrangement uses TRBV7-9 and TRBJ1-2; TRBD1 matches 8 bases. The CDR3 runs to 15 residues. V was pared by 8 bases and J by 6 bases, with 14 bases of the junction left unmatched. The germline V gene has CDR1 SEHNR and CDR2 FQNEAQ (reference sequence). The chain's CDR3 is CASGSGWTGFDGYTF. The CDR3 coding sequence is TGTGCCAGCGGCAGCGGGTGGACAGGGTTTGATGGCTACACCTTC.

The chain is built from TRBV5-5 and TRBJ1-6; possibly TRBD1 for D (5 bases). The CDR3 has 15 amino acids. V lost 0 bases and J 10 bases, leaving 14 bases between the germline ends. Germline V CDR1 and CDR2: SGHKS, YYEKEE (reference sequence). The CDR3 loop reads CASSLAGGGKSPLHF. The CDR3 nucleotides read TGTGCCAGCAGCTTGGCGGGGGGAGGAAAATCACCCCTCCACTTT.

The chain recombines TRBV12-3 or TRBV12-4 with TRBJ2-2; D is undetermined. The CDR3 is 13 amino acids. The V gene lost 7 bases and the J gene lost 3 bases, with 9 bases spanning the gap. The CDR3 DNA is TGTGCCAGCACCCGGACCTACACCGGGGAGCTGTTTTTT. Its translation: CASTRTYTGELFF.

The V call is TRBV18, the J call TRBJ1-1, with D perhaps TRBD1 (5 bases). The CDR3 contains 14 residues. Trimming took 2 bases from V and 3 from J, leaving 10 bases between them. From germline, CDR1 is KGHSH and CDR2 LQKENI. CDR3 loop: CASSPNRGDTEAFF. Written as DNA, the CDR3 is TGTGCCAGCTCACCAAACCGGGGGGACACTGAAGCTTTCTTT.

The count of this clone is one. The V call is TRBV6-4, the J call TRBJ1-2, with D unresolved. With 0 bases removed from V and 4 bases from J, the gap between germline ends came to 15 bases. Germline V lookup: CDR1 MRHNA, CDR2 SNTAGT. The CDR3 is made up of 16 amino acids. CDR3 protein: CASSDSNLGLGYGYTF. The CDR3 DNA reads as TGTGCCAGCAGTGACTCGAATTTGGGTTTGGGCTATGGCTACACCTTC.

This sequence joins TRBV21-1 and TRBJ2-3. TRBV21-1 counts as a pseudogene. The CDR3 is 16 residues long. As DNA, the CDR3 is TGTGCCAGCAGCAAACGGGCCCCCGGTGGCACAGATACGCAGTATTTT. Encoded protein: CASSKRAPGGTDTQYF.

The CDR3 loop is CATSKERFDTQYF. The CDR3 coding sequence is TGTGCCACCTCAAAGGAACGGTTTGATACGCAGTATTTT. The chain recombines TRBV24-1 with TRBJ2-3; no definite D call. The length of the CDR3 is 13 residues. Trimming took off 9 bases at V and 6 bases at J, with 15 bases between the two ends. Germline CDR1 is KGHDR and CDR2 is SFDVKD.

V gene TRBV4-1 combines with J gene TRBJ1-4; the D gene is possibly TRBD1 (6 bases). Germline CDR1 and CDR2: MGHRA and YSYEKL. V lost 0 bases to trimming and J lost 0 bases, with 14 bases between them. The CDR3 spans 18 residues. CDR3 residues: CASSQDRGLGATNEKLFF. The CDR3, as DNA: TGCGCCAGCAGCCAAGATCGGGGGCTTGGGGCAACTAATGAAAAACTGTTTTTT.